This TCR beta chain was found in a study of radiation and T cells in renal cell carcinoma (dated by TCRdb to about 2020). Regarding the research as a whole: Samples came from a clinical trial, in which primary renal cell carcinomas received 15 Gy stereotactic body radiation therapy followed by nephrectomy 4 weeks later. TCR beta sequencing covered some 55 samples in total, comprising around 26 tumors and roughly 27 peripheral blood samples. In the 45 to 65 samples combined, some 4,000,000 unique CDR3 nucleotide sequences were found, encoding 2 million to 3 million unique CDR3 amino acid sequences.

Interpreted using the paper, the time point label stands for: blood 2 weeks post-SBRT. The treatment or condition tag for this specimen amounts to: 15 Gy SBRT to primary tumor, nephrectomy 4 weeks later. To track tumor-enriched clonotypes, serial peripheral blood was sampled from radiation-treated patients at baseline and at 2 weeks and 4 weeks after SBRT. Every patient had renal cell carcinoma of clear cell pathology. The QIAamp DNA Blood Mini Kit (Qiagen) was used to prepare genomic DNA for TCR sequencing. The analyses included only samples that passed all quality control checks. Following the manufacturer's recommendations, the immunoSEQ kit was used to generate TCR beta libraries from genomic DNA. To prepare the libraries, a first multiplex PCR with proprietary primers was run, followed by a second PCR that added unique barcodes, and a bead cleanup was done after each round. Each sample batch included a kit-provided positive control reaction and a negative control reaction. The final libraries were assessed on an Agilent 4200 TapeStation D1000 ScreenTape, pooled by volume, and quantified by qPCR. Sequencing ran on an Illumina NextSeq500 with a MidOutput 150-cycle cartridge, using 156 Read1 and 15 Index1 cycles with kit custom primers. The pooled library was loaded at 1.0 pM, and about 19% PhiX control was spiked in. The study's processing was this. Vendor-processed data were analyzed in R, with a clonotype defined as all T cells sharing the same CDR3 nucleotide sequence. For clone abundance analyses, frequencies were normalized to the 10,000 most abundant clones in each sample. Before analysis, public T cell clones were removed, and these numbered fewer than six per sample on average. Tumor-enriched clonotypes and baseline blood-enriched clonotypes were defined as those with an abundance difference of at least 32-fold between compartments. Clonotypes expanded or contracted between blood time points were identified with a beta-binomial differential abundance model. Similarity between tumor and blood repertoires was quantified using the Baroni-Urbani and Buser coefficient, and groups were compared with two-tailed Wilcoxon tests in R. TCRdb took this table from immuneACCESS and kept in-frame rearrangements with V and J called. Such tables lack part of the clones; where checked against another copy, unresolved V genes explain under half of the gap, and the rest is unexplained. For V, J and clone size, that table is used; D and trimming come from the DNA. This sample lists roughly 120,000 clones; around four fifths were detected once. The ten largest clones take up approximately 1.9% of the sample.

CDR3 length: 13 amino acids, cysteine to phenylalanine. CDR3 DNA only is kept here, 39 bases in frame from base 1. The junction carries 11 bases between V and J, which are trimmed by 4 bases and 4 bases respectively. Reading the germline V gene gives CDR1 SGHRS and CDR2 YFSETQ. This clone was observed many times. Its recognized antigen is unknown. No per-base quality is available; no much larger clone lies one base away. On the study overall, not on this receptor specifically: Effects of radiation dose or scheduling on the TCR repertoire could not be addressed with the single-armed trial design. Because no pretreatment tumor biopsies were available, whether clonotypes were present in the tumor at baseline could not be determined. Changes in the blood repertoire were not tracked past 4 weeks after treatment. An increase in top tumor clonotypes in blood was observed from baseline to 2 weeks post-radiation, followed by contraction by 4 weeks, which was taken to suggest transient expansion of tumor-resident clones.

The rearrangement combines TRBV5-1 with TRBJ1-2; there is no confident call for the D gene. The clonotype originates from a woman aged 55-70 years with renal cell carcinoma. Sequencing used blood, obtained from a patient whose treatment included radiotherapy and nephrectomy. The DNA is TGCGCCAGCAGCCCCTACCAGAGCTATGGCTACACCTTC. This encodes CASSPYQSYGYTF.